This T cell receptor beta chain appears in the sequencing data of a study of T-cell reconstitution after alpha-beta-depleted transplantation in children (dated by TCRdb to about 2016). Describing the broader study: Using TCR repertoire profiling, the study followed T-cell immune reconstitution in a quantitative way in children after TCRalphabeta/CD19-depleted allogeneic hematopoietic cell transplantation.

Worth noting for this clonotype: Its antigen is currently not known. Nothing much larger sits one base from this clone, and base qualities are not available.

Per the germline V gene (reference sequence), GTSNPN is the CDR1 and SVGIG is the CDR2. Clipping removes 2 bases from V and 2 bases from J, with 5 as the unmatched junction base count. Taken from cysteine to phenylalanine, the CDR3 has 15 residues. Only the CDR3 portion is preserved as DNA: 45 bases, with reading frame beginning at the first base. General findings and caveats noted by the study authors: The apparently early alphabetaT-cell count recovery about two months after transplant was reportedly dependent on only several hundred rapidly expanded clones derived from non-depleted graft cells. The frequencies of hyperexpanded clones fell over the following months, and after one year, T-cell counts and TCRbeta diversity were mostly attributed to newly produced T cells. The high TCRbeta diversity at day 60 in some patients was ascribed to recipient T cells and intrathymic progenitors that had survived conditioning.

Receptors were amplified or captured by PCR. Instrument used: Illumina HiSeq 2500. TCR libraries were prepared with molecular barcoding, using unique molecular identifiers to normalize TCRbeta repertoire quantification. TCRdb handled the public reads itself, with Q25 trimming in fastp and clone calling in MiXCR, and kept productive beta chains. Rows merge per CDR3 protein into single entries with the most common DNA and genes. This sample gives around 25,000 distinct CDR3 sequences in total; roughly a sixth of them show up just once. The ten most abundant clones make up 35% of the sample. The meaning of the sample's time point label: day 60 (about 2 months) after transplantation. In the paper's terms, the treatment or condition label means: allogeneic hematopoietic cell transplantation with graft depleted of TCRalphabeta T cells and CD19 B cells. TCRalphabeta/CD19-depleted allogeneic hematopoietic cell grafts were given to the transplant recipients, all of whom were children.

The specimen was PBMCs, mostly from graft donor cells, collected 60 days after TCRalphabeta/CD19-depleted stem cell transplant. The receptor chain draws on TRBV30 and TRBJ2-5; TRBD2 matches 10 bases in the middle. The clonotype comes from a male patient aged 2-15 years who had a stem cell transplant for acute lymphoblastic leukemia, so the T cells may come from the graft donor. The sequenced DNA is TGTGCCTGGAGTATGGAGCGGGGGGGACAAGAGACCCAGTACTTC. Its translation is CAWSMERGGQETQYF. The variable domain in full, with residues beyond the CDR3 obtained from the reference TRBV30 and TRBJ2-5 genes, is SQTIHQWPATLVQPVGSPLSLECTVEGTSNPNLYWYRQAAGRGLQLLFYSVGIGQISSEVPQNLSASRPQDRQFILSSKKLLLSDSGFYLCAWSMERGGQETQYFGPGTRLLVL.